This T cell receptor beta chain was found in a study of T cell responses to AZD1222 COVID-19 vaccine. Across the whole study: Pooled in the analysis were second doses at about 4 or about 12 weeks. Study-level findings and limits: Sampling that yielded the repertoires occurred only after the peak T cell response.

Sequenced by immunoSEQ multiplex PCR; TCRdb stores in-frame clones only, minus some. The sample records 150,000 or so clones, 85% to 90% being singletons. V gave up 1 base and J gave up 2 bases; unmatched junction bases: 0. The CDR3 is made up of 15 amino acids. Germline V gives CDR1 SGHVS, CDR2 FNYEAQ. Note on this clone: Its target is unknown.

The chain carries TRBV7-6 and TRBJ2-2; 8 bases align to TRBD2. This clonotype originated in an adult in good health. The sample was peripheral blood, taken on day 0 of AZD1222 vaccination. The CDR3 reads CASSLGTSNTGELFF. The CDR3 nucleotides read TGTGCCAGCAGCTTAGGGACTAGCAACACCGGGGAGCTGTTTTTT.